This TCR beta chain came from a study of T cell responses to AZD1222 COVID-19 vaccine. Findings and limits, study-wide: Donors were mostly white British, more females; clonal diversity possibly underestimated. At baseline, seropositivity was found in only a handful of AZD1222 recipients.

With regard to this clone: Its antigen remains unidentified.

Libraries were prepared by immunoSEQ multiplex PCR; TCRdb keeps only in-frame clonotypes and omits some of them. The data show around 190,000 clones, approximately 93% seen once. Germline CDR1 reads SGHNT; CDR2 reads YYREEE (reference sequence). The CDR3 consists of 14 residues. V shed 2 bases and J shed 6 bases, with 12 bases lying between them. The rearrangement uses TRBV5-4 and TRBJ1-5; a weak D match, TRBD1 (5 bases). The receptor was isolated from an adult who received the AZD1222 COVID-19 vaccine. The sequencing here drew on peripheral blood, taken 28 days after the second AZD1222 dose. The CDR3 nucleotides read TGTGCCAGCAGCTTTGGCAGGGACGGTCAGCCCCAGCATTTT. As protein: CASSFGRDGQPQHF. The full variable domain, rest sourced from reference TRBV5-4 and TRBJ1-5, is ETGVTQSPTHLIKTRGQQVTLRCSSQSGHNTVSWYQQALGQGPQFIFQYYREEENGRGNFPPRFSGLQFPNYSSELNVNALELDDSALYLCASSFGRDGQPQHFGDGTRLSIL.